One sample yielded the 17 T cell receptor beta chains listed below, sequenced in a study of CD8 T cells in ankylosing spondylitis. The antigens these receptors bind are not known. The study's findings and limits: Seemingly characteristic of ankylosing spondylitis blood was a TCR beta motif consisting of about 8 highly homologous variants.

TCRdb redid the calling of the 5' RACE reads with MiXCR, one entry per CDR3 protein. The repertoire holds about 330,000 distinct CDR3 sequences, around 8% seen once, with approximately 15% in the top ten. The sequencing input was blood, either unsorted or a sorted T cell fraction (not recorded which). All receptors come from a male donor with ankylosing spondylitis.

A few counts support this clonotype. This chain links TRBV7-9 with TRBJ1-2, with a possible D match to TRBD1 (6 bases). In germline, CDR1 is SEHNR, CDR2 FQNEAQ (reference sequence). This CDR3 region has 14 residues. V was clipped by 4 bases and J by 3 bases, with 12 bases between them. The CDR3 coding sequence is TGTGCCAGCAGCTCCGACAGGTCCTACTATGGCTACACCTTC. Its translation is CASSSDRSYYGYTF.

In its sample, this clonotype was seen many times. The V gene is TRBV12-3 or TRBV12-4, the J gene TRBJ2-1; TRBD2 agrees at 10 bases. The CDR3 has 16 amino acids. V gave up 6 bases and J gave up 7 bases; unmatched junction bases: 12. Here the CDR3 reads CASSPSTSGIGNEQFF. The DNA for the CDR3 is TGTGCCAGCAGCCCGAGTACTAGCGGGATAGGTAATGAGCAGTTCTTC.

This clonotype has at least ten counts. This rearrangement joins TRBV12-3 or TRBV12-4 to TRBJ1-1, with unresolved D. V was clipped by 5 bases and J by 4 bases, with 8 bases between them. The CDR3 runs to 12 residues. The DNA for the CDR3 is TGTGCCAGCAGTCCGGACGGCACTGAAGCTTTCTTT. Translation gives CASSPDGTEAFF.

This clonotype was recorded a few times. The chain carries TRBV29-1 and TRBJ2-4; D may correspond to TRBD1 or TRBD2 (5 bases each). This CDR3 is built from 18 residues. The germline gives CDR1 SQVTM, CDR2 ANQGSEA. V was shortened by 0 bases and J by 0 bases, with 18 bases between the two germline ends. The CDR3 here is CSVEDRGSGRLAKNIQYF. As DNA, the CDR3 is TGCAGCGTTGAAGATAGAGGATCGGGACGGCTAGCCAAAAACATTCAGTACTTC. The whole variable domain, remainder taken from reference TRBV29-1 and TRBJ2-4, is SAVISQKPSRDICQRGTSLTIQCQVDSQVTMMFWYRQQPGQSLTLIATANQGSEATYESGFVIDKFPISRPNLTFSTLTVSNMSPEDSSIYLCSVEDRGSGRLAKNIQYFGAGTRLSVL.

The V gene is TRBV29-1, the J gene TRBJ1-5; D remains unclear. Deletions cut 0 bases from V and 4 bases from J, with 7 bases between. The CDR3 consists of 13 residues. Germline V lookup: CDR1 SQVTM, CDR2 ANQGSEA. CDR3 DNA sequence: TGCAGCGTTGAAGAGGAACCTAATCAGCCCCAGCATTTT. Its translation: CSVEEEPNQPQHF.

This clonotype is large within its sample. The rearrangement links TRBV9 to TRBJ1-3, with D perhaps TRBD1 (6 bases). V dropped 0 bases and J dropped 2 bases, with 15 bases sitting between them. Germline V gives CDR1 SGDLS, CDR2 YYNGEE. The CDR3 has 17 residues. This CDR3 reads CASSVGDGGHAGNTIYF. In DNA, the CDR3 is TGTGCCAGCAGCGTAGGGGATGGGGGACACGCTGGAAACACCATATATTTT. The entire variable domain, with the rest obtained from reference TRBV9 and TRBJ1-3, is as follows: DSGVTQTPKHLITATGQRVTLRCSPRSGDLSVYWYQQSLDQGLQFLIQYYNGEERAKGNILERFSAQQFPDLHSELNLSSLELGDSALYFCASSVGDGGHAGNTIYFGEGSWLTVV.

The chain couples TRBV19 to TRBJ2-7; D is possibly TRBD1 (6 bases). The CDR3 covers 13 residues. V was cut by 7 bases and J by 5 bases, with 15 bases left in between. CDR1 LNHDA and CDR2 SQIVND come from the germline V gene (reference sequence). The CDR3 protein is CASNPPGHHEQYF. DNA for the CDR3: TGTGCCAGTAATCCGCCGGGACACCACGAGCAGTACTTC.

This clonotype was observed a handful of times. The V call is TRBV5-4, the J call TRBJ2-5; D unresolved. Germline values: CDR1 SGHNT, CDR2 YYREEE (reference sequence). Trimming left V 0 bases short and J 3 bases short, with 6 bases between. The CDR3 is 13 amino acids. The CDR3: CASSLDVEETQYF. CDR3 nucleotides: TGTGCCAGCAGCTTGGATGTGGAAGAGACCCAGTACTTC.

This clonotype was observed a few times. V usage is TRBV20-1 and J usage is TRBJ1-1; D possibly corresponds to TRBD1 (5 bases). Germline V CDR1 and CDR2: DFQATT, SNEGSKA (reference sequence). V lost 1 base, J lost 2 bases, and 17 bases lay in between. The CDR3 runs to 16 residues. CDR3 nucleotide sequence: TGCAGTGCTAGAGGTCTCCACGGCAGGACAAACACTGAAGCTTTCTTT. As protein: CSARGLHGRTNTEAFF.

This clonotype occurred a few times. This chain joins TRBV7-9 and TRBJ2-7, with D possibly matching TRBD1 (5 bases). This CDR3 comprises 11 residues. Germline V gene data show CDR1 as SEHNR and CDR2 as FQNEAQ (reference sequence). Trimming cost V 5 bases and J 6 bases, with 8 bases left between them. CDR3 residues: CASSGAGEQYF. CDR3 sequence (DNA): TGTGCCAGCAGCGGGGCTGGCGAGCAGTACTTC.

This clonotype was counted many times. The chain joins TRBV5-1 to TRBJ2-1; 9 bases align to TRBD2. The germline V gene encodes CDR1 SGHRS and CDR2 YFSETQ. The J segment lost 5 bases and the V segment lost 4 bases, leaving 7 bases of the junction unmatched. CDR3 size: 15 residues. CDR3 amino acids: CASSAASGTHNEQFF. CDR3 DNA: TGCGCCAGCAGCGCGGCTAGCGGGACCCACAATGAGCAGTTCTTC.

This clonotype was observed a few times. The chain carries TRBV3-1 and TRBJ1-6, with a weak D call TRBD1 (5 bases). This CDR3 comprises 14 residues. Germline V gene sequence: CDR1 LGHDT, CDR2 YNNKEL (reference sequence). V lost 6 bases and J 7 bases, leaving 13 bases between the germline ends. CDR3 loop: CASSRDGMNSPLHF. The CDR3 DNA sequence: TGTGCCAGCAGTCGGGACGGGATGAATTCACCCCTCCACTTT.

This clonotype has ten or more counts. The chain couples TRBV7-2 to TRBJ2-7; TRBD2 agrees at 7 bases. The CDR3 has 15 amino acids. The germline V gene has CDR1 SGHTA and CDR2 FQGNSA. Germline trimming cut 5 bases from V and 3 bases from J; bases unmatched to any gene: 10. CDR3 coding DNA: TGTGCCAGCAGCCTCGGGAGTGGACTAGGCTACGAGCAGTACTTC. Its translation: CASSLGSGLGYEQYF.

In its sample, this clonotype was seen a few times. CDR3: CASSRGDREGGYTF. CDR3 in DNA: TGTGCCAGCAGCCGCGGGGACAGGGAAGGTGGCTACACCTTC. V is TRBV6-1 and J is TRBJ1-2, with 9 bases identical to TRBD1. Trimming took 6 bases from V and 7 from J; bases not matched to a gene: 9. Germline CDR1 and CDR2: MNHNS and SASEGT. CDR3 size: 14 residues.

V is TRBV7-9 and J is TRBJ1-2; D unresolved. CDR3 length equals 13 residues. Trimming stripped 5 bases from V and 2 bases from J, with 9 bases between. CDR1 is SEHNR, CDR2 FQNEAQ, per germline (reference sequence). The CDR3 DNA reads as TGTGCCAGCAGCACGAGTCCGAACTATGGCTACACCTTC. Its translation is CASSTSPNYGYTF.

The chain joins TRBV10-3 to TRBJ2-5; 9 nucleotides match TRBD2. Trimming removed 4 bases from V and 5 bases from J; junction bases left unmatched: 5. The germline CDR1 and CDR2 sequences are ENHRY and SYGVKD. The CDR3 spans 14 residues. CDR3 coding DNA: TGTGCCATCAGTGTGAATAGCGGGAGTGAGACCCAGTACTTC. Translated, it gives CAISVNSGSETQYF.

This clonotype was recorded many times. The chain uses TRBV15 and TRBJ1-1; no clear D gene. CDR1 LNHNV and CDR2 YYDKDF come from the germline V gene (reference sequence). Trimming took 4 bases from V and 6 from J, leaving 12 bases between them. The CDR3 is made up of 13 amino acids. For the CDR3, the DNA is TGTGCCACCAGCAAACCTCAGAATTCTGAAGCTTTCTTT. As protein: CATSKPQNSEAFF.